This T cell receptor beta chain derives from a study of blood T cell repertoires in COVID-19. Clones were read by immunoSEQ multiplex PCR, and TCRdb kept only the in-frame ones, dropping some. The table records about 50,000 clones, more than 70% of them present only once. This clone is a singleton in its sample. A junction boundary mismatches the germline segment, possibly from a read error. Germline lookup yields CDR1 SGHTA and CDR2 FQGTGA. The CDR3 is 12 residues long. This TCR came from a man aged 55 to 69 with acute or convalescent COVID-19. The V and J genes are TRBV7-3 and TRBJ1-1, with 10 bases lining up with TRBD1. The specimen sequenced was peripheral blood. The DNA of the CDR3 is TGTGCCAGCAGCCCGGGACAGGGGCTCGTGATCTTT. Its protein product is CASSPGQGLVIF.